The 4 T cell receptor beta chains below were found in one sample sequenced in a study of CD8+ T cells in alopecia areata. Extracted RNA was reverse transcribed, and the resulting cDNA served as sequencing template. TCRdb keeps only in-frame clones here, not all; method: immunoSEQ multiplex PCR. In the table there are approximately 12,000 clones, around 60% of which are singletons. Researchers gathered lesional scalp punch biopsies and peripheral blood from patients with alopecia areata. Sequencing input: skin. These TCRs come from a human donor with alopecia areata.

This clone was detected only a few times. Other nucleotide sequences in the sample specify the same CDR3. The genes are TRBV6-5 and TRBJ1-3; D gene ambiguous. The CDR3 contains 14 residues. Deletions cut 2 bases from V and 5 bases from J, with 10 bases between. The V gene's germline CDR1 is MNHEY and CDR2 SVGAGI. The CDR3 DNA is TGTGCCAGCAGTTACGGAGGGCCGCGAAACACCATATATTTT. This gives the protein CASSYGGPRNTIYF.

The V call is TRBV28, the J call TRBJ2-7; D gene ambiguous. The V and J ends lost 6 bases and 3 bases respectively, with 21 bases between them. CDR1 and CDR2 from the germline V gene are MDHEN and SYDVKM. This CDR3 is built from 16 residues. The DNA for the CDR3 is TGTGCCAGCAGGGACGGTTCCGAAACAGCGTTCTACGAGCAGTACTTC. This codes for CASRDGSETAFYEQYF.

This clone occurred a few times. The rearrangement links TRBV6-1 to TRBJ2-7; D might be TRBD1 or TRBD2, each matching 5 bases. In germline, CDR1 is MNHNS, CDR2 SASEGT. With 6 bases removed from V and 4 bases from J, the gap between germline ends came to 16 bases. This CDR3 contains 14 residues. CDR3 DNA sequence: TGTGCCAGCAGCGGTGAGGGACCCAAATACGAGCAGTACTTC. This codes for CASSGEGPKYEQYF.

The chain recombines TRBV19 with TRBJ1-5; D uncertain. Trimming pared 11 bases from V and 6 bases from J, leaving 14 bases between. The CDR3 has 12 amino acids. Per germline, CDR1 LNHDA and CDR2 SQIVND (reference sequence). Here the CDR3 DNA reads TGTGCCGGCTATGAGAGAGCTCAGCCCCAGCATTTT. Translation: CAGYERAQPQHF.